This TCR beta chain was found in a study of siplizumab effects on memory and regulatory T cells. Worth noting for this clone: Its cognate antigen is unknown.

Germline V lookup: CDR1 SGHRS, CDR2 YFSETQ. V was pared by 0 bases and J by 8 bases, with 14 bases between. The CDR3 extends over 15 amino acids. Produced via immunoSEQ multiplex PCR; TCRdb's table is partial and in-frame only. The sample contains about 100,000 clones, about 91% of which appear only once. Regarding the study as a whole: Proliferating Tregs taken from siplizumab cultures were not shown to have a confirmed suppressive function. In controls, roughly 25% of mappable alloreactive CD4+ clones were Treg-derived on average, versus roughly 63% with siplizumab. Sequences below about 10^-5 frequency were poorly captured, limiting mapping of alloreactive clones.

Source material: Tregs sorted from blood. This clonotype was sampled from a human donor in good health. The V call is TRBV5-1, the J call TRBJ1-4, with D perhaps TRBD1 (5 bases). CDR3 DNA: TGCGCCAGCAGCTTGGCTGTCGGGGGAGGAGAAAAACTGTTTTTT. Protein product: CASSLAVGGGEKLFF. The variable domain in full, completed from reference TRBV5-1 and TRBJ1-4, reads KAGVTQTPRYLIKTRGQQVTLSCSPISGHRSVSWYQQTPGQGLQFLFEYFSETQRNKGNFPGRFSGRQFSNSRSEMNVSTLELGDSALYLCASSLAVGGGEKLFFGSGTQLSVL.